This passage covers 10 T cell receptor beta chains from one sample sequenced in a study of blood T cell repertoires in COVID-19. TCRdb's copy holds only in-frame clones and misses some; the assay was immunoSEQ multiplex PCR. The data contain around 200,000 clones, about 82% of them singletons. The sample taken for sequencing was PBMCs or T cells enriched from blood (not recorded which). The receptors originated from a man aged 35-49 years with acute COVID-19.

The CDR3 protein is CASSQVGTGSVNEQFF. The DNA for the CDR3 is TGCGCCAGCAGCCAAGTTGGGACAGGGTCGGTCAATGAGCAGTTCTTC. This sequence joins TRBV4-1 and TRBJ2-1, with TRBD1 matching over 9 bases. Germline V lookup: CDR1 MGHRA, CDR2 YSYEKL. The CDR3 extends over 16 amino acids. The trim removed 1 base at V and 6 bases at J, leaving 7 bases unmatched.

The rearrangement joins TRBV5-4 to TRBJ2-7; 11 nucleotides align to TRBD2. With 3 bases clipped from V and 4 bases from J, the junction kept 9 bases outside the gene matches. The V gene's germline CDR1 is SGHNT and CDR2 YYREEE (reference sequence). This CDR3 spans 16 amino acids. The DNA of the CDR3 is TGTGCCAGCAGCTCTCCCGGGACTAGCGGTTTATACGAGCAGTACTTC. Translation gives CASSSPGTSGLYEQYF. Full variable domain (missing parts from reference TRBV5-4 and TRBJ2-7): ETGVTQSPTHLIKTRGQQVTLRCSSQSGHNTVSWYQQALGQGPQFIFQYYREEENGRGNFPPRFSGLQFPNYSSELNVNALELDDSALYLCASSSPGTSGLYEQYFGPGTRLTVT.

This chain joins TRBV5-4 and TRBJ2-5; tentative D call: TRBD1 (5 bases). The CDR3 length is 13 residues. The V gene's germline CDR1 is SGHNT and CDR2 YYREEE (reference sequence). Trimming stripped 4 bases from V and 0 bases from J, with 7 bases between. CDR3 DNA sequence: TGTGCCAGCAGCCAGGACAACCAAGAGACCCAGTACTTC. The encoded protein is CASSQDNQETQYF.

The rearrangement joins TRBV24-1 to TRBJ1-5; D is possibly TRBD1 (5 bases). Deletions cut 3 bases from V and 7 bases from J, with 18 bases between. CDR1 and CDR2 from the germline V gene are KGHDR and SFDVKD. The CDR3 is 16 amino acids. CDR3 coding DNA: TGTGCCACCAGTGATCCCCGTACGGGGGAGGGACAGCCCCAGCATTTT. Residues: CATSDPRTGEGQPQHF.

V and J are TRBV29-1 and TRBJ2-7; D unresolved. V dropped 6 bases and J dropped 4 bases, with 10 bases sitting between them. The CDR3 has 11 residues. The germline V gene encodes CDR1 SQVTM and CDR2 ANQGSEA. The DNA for the CDR3 is TGCAGCGTGTGGAGAGGTTACGAGCAGTACTTC. Translated: CSVWRGYEQYF.

This clone has a single count. V and J are TRBV9 and TRBJ2-3; weak D call: TRBD1 (5 bases). V was trimmed by 1 base and J by 2 bases, leaving 11 bases between them. The CDR3 is made up of 15 amino acids. Germline-derived CDR1 and CDR2 are SGDLS and YYNGEE. The CDR3 nucleotides read TGTGCCAGCAGCGTACTTGGACACGCCACAGATACGCAGTATTTT. Translation gives CASSVLGHATDTQYF.

This clone was picked up a small number of times. V is TRBV13 and J is TRBJ2-2; no reliable D call. Deletions cut 2 bases from V and 6 bases from J, with 7 bases between. Per the germline V gene, CDR1 is PRHDT and CDR2 is FYEKMQ (reference sequence). The CDR3 spans 13 residues. The CDR3 DNA reads TGTGCCAGCAGCTTAACTTTGGCCGGGGAGCTGTTTTTT. It yields the protein CASSLTLAGELFF.

This clone was detected ten times or more. The chain combines TRBV7-9 with TRBJ2-1, with 8 bases fitting TRBD2. CDR1 is SEHNR, CDR2 FQNEAQ, per germline (reference sequence). J gave up 0 bases and V 2 bases, and 12 bases lay outside the gene matches. CDR3 length: 19 residues. The DNA for the CDR3 is TGTGCCAGCAGCTTAATTTCAGCGGGAGATTGGACCTCCTACAATGAGCAGTTCTTC. Protein product: CASSLISAGDWTSYNEQFF.

The CDR3 loop is CASSEPAGRGFQYF. CDR3 DNA: TGTGCCAGCAGTGAACCGGCGGGACGGGGCTTTCAGTACTTC. The chain recombines TRBV6-1 with TRBJ2-4; a possible D gene is TRBD2 (6 bases). Germline V CDR1 and CDR2: MNHNS, SASEGT. V was cut by 2 bases and J by 11 bases, with 16 bases left in between. This CDR3 region has 14 residues.

This chain uses TRBV2 with TRBJ2-7, with TRBD2 as a possible D gene (6 bases). The CDR3 loop spans 11 amino acids. V was pared by 10 bases and J by 5 bases, with 12 bases between. Germline CDR1 and CDR2: SNHLY and FYNNEI. CDR3 residues: CATGLFNEQYF. Here the CDR3 DNA reads TGTGCCACGGGACTTTTTAACGAGCAGTACTTC.